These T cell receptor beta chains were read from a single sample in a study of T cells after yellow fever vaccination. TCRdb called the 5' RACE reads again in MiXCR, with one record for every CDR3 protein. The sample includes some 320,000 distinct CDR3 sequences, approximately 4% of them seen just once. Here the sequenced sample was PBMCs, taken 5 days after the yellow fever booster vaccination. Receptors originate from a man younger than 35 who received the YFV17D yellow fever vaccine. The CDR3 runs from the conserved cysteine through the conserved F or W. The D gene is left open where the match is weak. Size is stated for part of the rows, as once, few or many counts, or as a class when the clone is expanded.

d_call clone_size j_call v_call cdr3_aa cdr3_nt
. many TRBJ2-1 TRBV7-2 CASSLAPAVMNEQFF TGTGCCAGCAGCTTAGCTCCAGCGGTGATGAATGAGCAGTTCTTC
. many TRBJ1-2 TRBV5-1 CASSSEGAHYGYTF TGCGCCAGCAGCTCTGAAGGGGCCCACTATGGCTACACCTTC
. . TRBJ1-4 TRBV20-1 CSARDGAAEEKLFF TGCAGTGCTAGAGATGGGGCGGCAGAAGAAAAACTGTTTTTT
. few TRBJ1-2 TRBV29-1 CSVETPPGYTF TGCAGCGTTGAAACCCCTCCTGGCTACACCTTC
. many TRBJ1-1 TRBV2 CASMVNTEAFF TGTGCCAGCATGGTTAACACTGAAGCTTTCTTT
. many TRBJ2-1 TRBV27 CASRRDNSYNEQFF TGTGCCAGCCGCAGAGACAACTCCTACAATGAGCAGTTCTTC
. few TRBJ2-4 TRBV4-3 CASSPGVGKNIQYF TGCGCCAGCAGCCCAGGGGTAGGCAAAAACATTCAGTACTTC
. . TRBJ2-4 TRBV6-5 CASSTLRTVGNIQYF TGTGCCAGCAGTACTCTGCGGACAGTAGGAAACATTCAGTACTTC
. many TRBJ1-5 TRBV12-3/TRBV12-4 CASSLEGGRQPQHF TGTGCCAGCAGTTTGGAGGGGGGGAGGCAGCCCCAGCATTTT
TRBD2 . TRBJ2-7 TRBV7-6 CASSSGGRARGEQYF TGTGCCAGCAGCTCGGGGGGGCGAGCTCGGGGCGAGCAGTACTTC
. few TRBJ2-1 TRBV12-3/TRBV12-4 CASSRLGEQFF TGTGCCAGCAGTCGGCTAGGAGAGCAGTTCTTC
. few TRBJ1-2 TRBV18 CASSPHLDGYTF TGTGCCAGCTCACCACACTTGGACGGCTACACCTTC
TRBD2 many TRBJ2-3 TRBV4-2 CASSQDPSGGGTDTQYF TGTGCCAGCAGCCAAGATCCTAGCGGGGGGGGCACAGATACGCAGTATTTT
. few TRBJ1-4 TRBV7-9 CASSLAPRNEKLFF TGTGCCAGCAGCTTAGCGCCGCGGAATGAAAAACTGTTTTTT
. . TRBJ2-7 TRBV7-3 CASSLTPTYEQYF TGTGCCAGCAGCTTAACTCCTACCTACGAGCAGTACTTC
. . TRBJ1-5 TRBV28 CASSFRLRPQHF TGTGCCAGCAGTTTCAGGTTGCGGCCCCAGCATTTT
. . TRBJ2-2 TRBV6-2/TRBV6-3 CASSYYRTGELFF TGTGCCAGCAGTTACTACAGAACCGGGGAGCTGTTTTTT
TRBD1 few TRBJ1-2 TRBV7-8 CASSPAGQGSPGYTF TGTGCCAGCAGCCCAGCGGGACAGGGGAGCCCTGGCTACACCTTC
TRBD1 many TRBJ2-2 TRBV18 CASSISTGFAGELFF TGTGCCAGCTCAATCTCGACAGGGTTCGCCGGGGAGCTGTTTTTT
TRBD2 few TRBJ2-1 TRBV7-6 CASSSRLAGNNEQFF TGTGCCAGCAGCTCCAGACTAGCGGGAAACAATGAGCAGTTCTTC
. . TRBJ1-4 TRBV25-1 CASSGLWGAANEKLFF TGTGCCAGCAGTGGGCTCTGGGGGGCGGCTAATGAAAAACTGTTTTTT
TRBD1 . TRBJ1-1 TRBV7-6 CASSSGGSNTEAFF TGTGCCAGCAGTTCAGGGGGCTCGAACACTGAAGCTTTCTTT
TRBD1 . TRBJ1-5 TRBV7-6 CASSLAAGGQPQHF TGTGCCAGCAGCTTAGCGGCAGGGGGACAGCCCCAGCATTTT
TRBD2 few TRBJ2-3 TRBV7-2 CASSPGGLAGGPGTDTQYF TGTGCCAGCAGCCCGGGAGGACTAGCGGGGGGGCCGGGGACAGATACGCAGTATTTT
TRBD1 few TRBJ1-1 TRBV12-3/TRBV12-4 CASSDPGTGYLWAEAFF TGTGCCAGCTCCGACCCCGGGACAGGGTATCTTTGGGCTGAAGCTTTCTTT
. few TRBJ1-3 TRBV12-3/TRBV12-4 CASSPPSSGFSGNTIYF TGTGCCAGCAGTCCCCCCTCCTCGGGATTCTCTGGAAACACCATATATTTT
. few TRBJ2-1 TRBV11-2 CASSLVLHEQFF TGTGCCAGCAGCTTAGTTTTGCATGAGCAGTTCTTC
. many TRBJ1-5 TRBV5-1 CASSVDGNQPQHF TGCGCCAGCAGCGTGGACGGGAATCAGCCCCAGCATTTT
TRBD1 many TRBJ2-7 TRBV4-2 CASSQDRGTGGYEQYF TGTGCCAGCAGCCAAGATAGGGGGACAGGGGGCTACGAGCAGTACTTC
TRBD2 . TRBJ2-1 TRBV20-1 CSALRGASYNEQFF TGCAGTGCCCTGCGGGGGGCCTCCTACAATGAGCAGTTCTTC
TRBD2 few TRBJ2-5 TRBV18 CASSPPQRSGGSETQYF TGTGCCAGCTCACCACCTCAGCGTAGCGGGGGAAGCGAGACCCAGTACTTC
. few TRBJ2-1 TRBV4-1 CASSQVIGKPSYNEQFF TGCGCCAGCAGCCAAGTTATAGGGAAGCCCTCCTACAATGAGCAGTTCTTC
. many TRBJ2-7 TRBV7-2 CASSESRNREQYF TGTGCCAGCAGCGAATCTAGGAATCGCGAGCAGTACTTC
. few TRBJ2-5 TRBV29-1 CSVGTPQETQYF TGCAGCGTCGGGACACCTCAAGAGACCCAGTACTTC
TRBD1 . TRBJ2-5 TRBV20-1 CSALRAGGRETQYF TGCAGTGCTCTTAGGGCAGGGGGCAGAGAGACCCAGTACTTC
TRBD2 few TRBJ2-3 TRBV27 CASSLLAGGNTQYF TGTGCCAGCAGTTTATTAGCGGGGGGGAATACGCAGTATTTT
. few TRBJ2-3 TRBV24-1 CATRLGDTQYF TGTGCCACCAGGTTAGGAGATACGCAGTATTTT
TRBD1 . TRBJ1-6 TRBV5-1 CASTRDSSYNSPLHF TGCGCCAGCACCAGGGACAGCTCCTATAATTCACCCCTCCACTTT
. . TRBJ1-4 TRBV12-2 CASRIPRPYWNEKLFF TGTGCAAGTCGCATCCCGCGGCCGTACTGGAATGAAAAACTGTTTTTT
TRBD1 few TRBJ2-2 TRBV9 CASSLQGAGITGELFF TGTGCCAGCAGTTTACAGGGGGCCGGTATAACCGGGGAGCTGTTTTTT
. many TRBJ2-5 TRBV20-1 CSARKGEETQYF TGCAGTGCTAGGAAAGGGGAAGAGACCCAGTACTTC
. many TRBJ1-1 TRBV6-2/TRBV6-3 CASTLRFRDTEAFF TGTGCCAGCACCCTCAGATTTAGGGACACTGAAGCTTTCTTT
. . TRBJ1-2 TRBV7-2 CASSFQGSYGYTF TGTGCCAGCAGCTTCCAGGGTAGCTATGGCTACACCTTC
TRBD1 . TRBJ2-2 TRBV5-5 CASSPGQGWTGELFF TGTGCCAGCAGTCCCGGACAGGGGTGGACCGGGGAGCTGTTTTTT
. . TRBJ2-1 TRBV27 CASSSSSTSRTGSYNEQFF TGTGCCAGCAGTTCGTCCTCCACTTCTAGGACCGGCTCCTACAATGAGCAGTTCTTC
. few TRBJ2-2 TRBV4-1 CASSQGVWRRTTNTGELFF TGCGCCAGCAGCCAAGGCGTTTGGCGGAGGACCACGAACACCGGGGAGCTGTTTTTT
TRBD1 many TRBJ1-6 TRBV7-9 CASTGQGRSPLHF TGTGCCAGCACAGGACAGGGAAGGTCACCCCTCCACTTT
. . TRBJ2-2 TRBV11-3 CASSRNPADPTGELFF TGTGCCAGCAGCCGTAATCCCGCGGATCCCACCGGGGAGCTGTTTTTT
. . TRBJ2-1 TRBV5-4 CASSFDRNNEQFF TGTGCCAGCAGCTTCGACAGGAACAATGAGCAGTTCTTC
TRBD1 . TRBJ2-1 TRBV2 CASSEGQFYPNWQFF TGTGCCAGCAGCGAGGGACAGTTTTATCCAAATTGGCAGTTCTTC
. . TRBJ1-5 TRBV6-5 CASSSHGRGVGQHF TGTGCCAGCAGTTCACACGGCAGGGGAGTGGGCCAGCATTTT
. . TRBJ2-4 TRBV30 CAWSVWGRSAIQYF TGTGCCTGGAGTGTTTGGGGGCGTTCGGCCATTCAGTACTTC
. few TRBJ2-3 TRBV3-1 CASSQGPYTDTQYF TGTGCCAGCAGCCAAGGGCCGTACACAGATACGCAGTATTTT
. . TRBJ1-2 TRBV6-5 CASSYGTHSGYTF TGTGCCAGCAGTTACGGTACACACAGTGGCTACACCTTC
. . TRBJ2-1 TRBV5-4 CASSLPLGGYNEQFF TGTGCCAGCAGCTTGCCCCTTGGGGGCTACAATGAGCAGTTCTTC